The 4 T cell receptor beta chains given below trace back to one sample, sequenced in a study of T cell responses to AZD1222 COVID-19 vaccine. The protocol was immunoSEQ multiplex PCR, while the TCRdb copy is restricted to in-frame clones and leaves out a portion. The data show under 150,000 clones, around nine tenths seen once. The sequencing used peripheral blood, collected on day 0 of AZD1222 vaccination. The receptors originated from an adult in good health.

The V and J genes are TRBV6-5 and TRBJ1-2; D is undetermined. Trimming took off 0 bases at V and 8 bases at J, with 10 bases between the two ends. This CDR3 comprises 13 residues. Germline CDR1 MNHEY, CDR2 SVGAGI. The CDR3 DNA reads TGTGCCAGCAGTTACTCGAGCAGGACCGGCTACACCTTC. Translating it yields CASSYSSRTGYTF.

J is TRBJ1-2 and V is TRBV11-2; D is ambiguous. The V and J ends lost 1 base and 0 bases respectively, with 6 bases between them. Germline V CDR1 and CDR2: SGHAT, FQNNGV. The CDR3 runs to 14 residues. In DNA, the CDR3 is TGTGCCAGCAGCTTAGGGCAGACTAACTATGGCTACACCTTC. Translated: CASSLGQTNYGYTF.

This clone came up once. The chain has TRBV18 and TRBJ1-4; the D gene is possibly TRBD1 (6 bases). CDR1 and CDR2 (germline): KGHSH, LQKENI. V lost 2 bases to trimming and J lost 7 bases, with 20 bases between them. The CDR3 is 17 amino acids. CDR3 region: CASSPFATTGLGEKLFF. CDR3 in DNA: TGTGCCAGCTCACCATTTGCTACTACAGGGCTGGGTGAAAAACTGTTTTTT.

V and J are TRBV10-3 and TRBJ2-2; no firm D call. The CDR3 covers 16 residues. Trimming pared 6 bases from V and 0 bases from J, leaving 14 bases between. The V gene's germline CDR1 is ENHRY and CDR2 SYGVKD. CDR3 region: CAISVSGGSNTGELFF. CDR3 DNA sequence: TGTGCCATCAGCGTGTCTGGCGGCTCGAACACCGGGGAGCTGTTTTTT.